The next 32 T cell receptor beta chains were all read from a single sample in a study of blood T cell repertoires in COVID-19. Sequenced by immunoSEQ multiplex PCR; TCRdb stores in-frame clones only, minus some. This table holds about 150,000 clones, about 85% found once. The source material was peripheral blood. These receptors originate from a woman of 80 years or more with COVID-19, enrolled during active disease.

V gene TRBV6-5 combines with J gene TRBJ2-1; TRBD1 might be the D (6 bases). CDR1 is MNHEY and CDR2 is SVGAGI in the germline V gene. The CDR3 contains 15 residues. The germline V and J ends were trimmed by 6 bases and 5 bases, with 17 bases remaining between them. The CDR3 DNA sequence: TGTGCCAGCAGCCGGACAGAATCTCGACACAATGAGCAGTTCTTC. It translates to CASSRTESRHNEQFF.

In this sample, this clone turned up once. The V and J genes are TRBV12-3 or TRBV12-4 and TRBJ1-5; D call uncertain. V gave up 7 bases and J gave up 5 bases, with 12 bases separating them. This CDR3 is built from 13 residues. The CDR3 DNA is TGTGCCAGCACCCTACATGAGGATCAGCCCCAGCATTTT. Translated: CASTLHEDQPQHF.

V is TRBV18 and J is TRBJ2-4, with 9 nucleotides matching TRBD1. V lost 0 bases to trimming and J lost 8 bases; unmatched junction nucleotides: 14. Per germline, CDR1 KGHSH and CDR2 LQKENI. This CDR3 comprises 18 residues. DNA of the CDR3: TGTGCCAGCTCACCACCTGTCTCCTCCGGGACAGGGAGGGACATTCAGTACTTC. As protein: CASSPPVSSGTGRDIQYF. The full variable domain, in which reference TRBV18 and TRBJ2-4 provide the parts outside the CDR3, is NAGVMQNPRHLVRRRGQEARLRCSPMKGHSHVYWYRQLPEEGLKFMVYLQKENIIDESGMPKERFSAEFPKEGPSILRIQQVVRGDSAAYFCASSPPVSSGTGRDIQYFGAGTRLSVL.

CDR3 protein: CASSPRGPRTEAFF. The CDR3 bases are TGTGCCAGCAGTCCCAGGGGCCCTAGGACTGAAGCTTTCTTT. The genes are TRBV6-5 and TRBJ1-1, with a weak D call TRBD1 (6 bases). The germline CDR1 and CDR2 sequences are MNHEY and SVGAGI. The CDR3 runs to 14 residues. Trimming shortened V by 5 bases and J by 5 bases, and 15 bases separated the two germline ends.

The CDR3 here is CASSPGVGVFEKLFF. In DNA form, the CDR3 reads TGTGCCAGCAGCCCGGGGGTGGGGGTGTTTGAAAAACTGTTTTTT. The genes are TRBV3-1 (or the pseudogene TRBV3-2) and TRBJ1-4, with D perhaps matching TRBD1 (5 bases). V was trimmed by 4 bases and J by 7 bases, leaving 16 bases between them. CDR3 length equals 15 residues. The germline gives CDR1 LGHDT, CDR2 YNNKEL (reference sequence).

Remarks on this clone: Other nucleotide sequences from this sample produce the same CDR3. The DNA of the CDR3 is TGTGCCAGCAGCAGCGGACAGGGGGCTTCAGGCTACACCTTC. It translates to CASSSGQGASGYTF. The rearrangement joins TRBV3-1 (or the pseudogene TRBV3-2) to TRBJ1-2; 11 nucleotides align to TRBD1. Germline V gene data show CDR1 as LGHDT and CDR2 as YNNKEL (reference sequence). V trimming: 5 bases; J trimming: 8 bases; junction bases outside the gene matches: 7. The CDR3 has 14 amino acids.

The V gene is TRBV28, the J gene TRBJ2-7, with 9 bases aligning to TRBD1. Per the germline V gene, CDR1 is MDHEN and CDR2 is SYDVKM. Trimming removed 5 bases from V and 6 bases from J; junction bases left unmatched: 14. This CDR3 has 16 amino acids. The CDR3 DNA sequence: TGTGCCAGCAGTACTACAGGGGGCGGATTTAGGGCCGAGCAGTACTTC. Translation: CASSTTGGGFRAEQYF.

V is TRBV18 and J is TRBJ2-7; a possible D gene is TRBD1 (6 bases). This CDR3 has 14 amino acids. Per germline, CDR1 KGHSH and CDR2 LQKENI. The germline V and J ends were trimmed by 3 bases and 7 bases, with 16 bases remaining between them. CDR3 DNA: TGTGCCAGCTCACCCCAGGGGCCCCAGATGGAGCAGTACTTC. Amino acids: CASSPQGPQMEQYF.

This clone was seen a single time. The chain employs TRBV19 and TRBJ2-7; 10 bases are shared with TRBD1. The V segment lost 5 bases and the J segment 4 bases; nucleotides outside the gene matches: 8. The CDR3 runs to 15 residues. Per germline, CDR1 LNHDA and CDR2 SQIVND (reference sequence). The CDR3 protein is CASSGTPGQGYEQYF. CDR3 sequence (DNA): TGTGCCAGTAGTGGAACTCCGGGACAGGGGTACGAGCAGTACTTC.

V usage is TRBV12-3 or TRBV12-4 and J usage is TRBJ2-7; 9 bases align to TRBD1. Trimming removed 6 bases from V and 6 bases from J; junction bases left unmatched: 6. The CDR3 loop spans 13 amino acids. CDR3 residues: CASSGTGFGEQYF. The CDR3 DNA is TGTGCCAGCAGCGGGACAGGGTTTGGCGAGCAGTACTTC.

The CDR3 here is CASKRDSYSNQPQHF. The CDR3 DNA follows: TGTGCCAGTAAGAGGGACAGCTATAGCAATCAGCCCCAGCATTTT. J is TRBJ1-5 and V is TRBV19, with TRBD1 identical over 7 bases. The CDR3 length is 15 residues. Germline CDR1 and CDR2: LNHDA and SQIVND (reference sequence). V was clipped by 7 bases and J by 0 bases; unmatched bases: 6.

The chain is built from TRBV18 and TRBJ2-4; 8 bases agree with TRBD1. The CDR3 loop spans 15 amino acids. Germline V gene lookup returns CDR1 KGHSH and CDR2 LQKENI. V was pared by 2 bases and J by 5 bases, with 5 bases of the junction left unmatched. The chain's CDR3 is CASSPSLTGENIQYF. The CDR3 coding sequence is TGTGCCAGCTCACCAAGCTTGACAGGGGAAAACATTCAGTACTTC.

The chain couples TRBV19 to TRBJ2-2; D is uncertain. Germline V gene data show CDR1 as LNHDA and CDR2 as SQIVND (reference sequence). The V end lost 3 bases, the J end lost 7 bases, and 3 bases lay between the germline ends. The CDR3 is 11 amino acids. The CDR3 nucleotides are TGTGCCAGTAGTATTCACGGGGAGCTGTTTTTT. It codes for CASSIHGELFF.

This CDR3 is CASTLTAPIFGYTF. The CDR3 nucleotides are TGTGCCAGCACCCTCACTGCCCCGATCTTCGGCTACACCTTC. The chain carries TRBV28 and TRBJ1-2, with D unresolved. From germline, CDR1 is MDHEN and CDR2 SYDVKM. The CDR3 covers 14 residues. Trimming stripped 7 bases from V and 8 bases from J, with 20 bases between.

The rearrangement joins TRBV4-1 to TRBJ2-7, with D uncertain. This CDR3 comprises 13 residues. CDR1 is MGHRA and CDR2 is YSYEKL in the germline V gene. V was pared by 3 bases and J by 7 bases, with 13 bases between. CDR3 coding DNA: TGCGCCAGCAGCCAGCTTGGGCTGTTAGAGCAGTACTTC. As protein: CASSQLGLLEQYF.

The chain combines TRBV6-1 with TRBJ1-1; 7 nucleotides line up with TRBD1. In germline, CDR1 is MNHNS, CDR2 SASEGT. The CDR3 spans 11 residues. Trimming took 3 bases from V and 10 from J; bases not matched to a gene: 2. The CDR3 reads CASSDHRGAFF. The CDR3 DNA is TGTGCCAGCAGTGACCACAGGGGAGCTTTCTTT.

The CDR3 DNA reads TGCGCCAGCAGCCAAGGGGACATCGTCTCCACTGAAGCTTTCTTT. Amino acids: CASSQGDIVSTEAFF. The gene calls are TRBV4-1 and TRBJ1-1; D is possibly TRBD1 (6 bases). The germline gives CDR1 MGHRA, CDR2 YSYEKL. The CDR3 spans 15 residues. V was pared by 1 base and J by 4 bases, with 13 bases between.

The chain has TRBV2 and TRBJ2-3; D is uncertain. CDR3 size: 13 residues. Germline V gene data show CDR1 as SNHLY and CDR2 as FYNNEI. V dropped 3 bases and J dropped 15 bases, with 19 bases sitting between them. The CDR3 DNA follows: TGTGCCAGCAGTGAGGGTAAACCGACACGCGTTTATTTT. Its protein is CASSEGKPTRVYF.

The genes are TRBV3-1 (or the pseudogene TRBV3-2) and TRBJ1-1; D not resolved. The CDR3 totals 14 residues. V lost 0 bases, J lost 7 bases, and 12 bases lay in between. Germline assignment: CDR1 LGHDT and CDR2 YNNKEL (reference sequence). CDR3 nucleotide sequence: TGTGCCAGCAGCCAAGATTATTCGCGAGGTGAAGCTTTCTTT. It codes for CASSQDYSRGEAFF.

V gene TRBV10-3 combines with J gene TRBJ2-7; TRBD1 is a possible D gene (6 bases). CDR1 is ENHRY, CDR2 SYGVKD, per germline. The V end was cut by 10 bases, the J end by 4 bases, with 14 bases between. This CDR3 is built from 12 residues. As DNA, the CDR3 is TGTGCCACCTGGGAACAGGGATACGAGCAGTACTTC. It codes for CATWEQGYEQYF.

CDR3: CASSVGGAGVLYF. CDR3 nucleotides: TGTGCCAGCAGTGTAGGGGGCGCCGGGGTTTTGTACTTC. This chain links TRBV2 with TRBJ2-7, with TRBD1 matching 7 bases. Germline-derived CDR1 and CDR2 are SNHLY and FYNNEI. This CDR3 region has 13 residues. The V segment lost 4 bases and the J segment 12 bases; nucleotides outside the gene matches: 12.

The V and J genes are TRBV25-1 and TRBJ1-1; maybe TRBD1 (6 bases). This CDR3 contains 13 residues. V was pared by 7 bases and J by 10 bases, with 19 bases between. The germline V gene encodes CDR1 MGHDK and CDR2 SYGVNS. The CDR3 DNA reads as TGTGCCAGCAATGCCGGGACACTTGAATCAGCTTTCTTT. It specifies CASNAGTLESAFF.

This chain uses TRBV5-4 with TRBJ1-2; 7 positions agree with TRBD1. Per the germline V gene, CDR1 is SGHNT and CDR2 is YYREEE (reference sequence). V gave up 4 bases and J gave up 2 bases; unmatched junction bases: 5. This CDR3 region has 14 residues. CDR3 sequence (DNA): TGTGCCAGCAGCCGTGTACAGGGGAACTATGGCTACACCTTC. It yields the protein CASSRVQGNYGYTF.

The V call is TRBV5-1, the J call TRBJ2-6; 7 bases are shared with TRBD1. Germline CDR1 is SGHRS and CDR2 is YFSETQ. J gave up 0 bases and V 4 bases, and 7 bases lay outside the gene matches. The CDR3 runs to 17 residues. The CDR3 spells CASSQGEFRSGANVLTF. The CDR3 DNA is TGCGCCAGCAGCCAGGGGGAGTTCCGCTCTGGGGCCAACGTCCTGACTTTC.

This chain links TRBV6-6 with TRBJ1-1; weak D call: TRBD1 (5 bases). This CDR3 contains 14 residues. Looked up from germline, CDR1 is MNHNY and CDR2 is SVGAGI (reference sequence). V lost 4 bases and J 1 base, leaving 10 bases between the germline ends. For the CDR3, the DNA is TGTGCCAGCAGTTTATCCGGGGGGAACACTGAAGCTTTCTTT. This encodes CASSLSGGNTEAFF.

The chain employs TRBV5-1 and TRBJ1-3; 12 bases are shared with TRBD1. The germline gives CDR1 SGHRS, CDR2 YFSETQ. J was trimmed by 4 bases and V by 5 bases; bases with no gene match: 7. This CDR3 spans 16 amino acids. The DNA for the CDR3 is TGCGCCAGCAGTTGGGGACAGGGGGCTTCAGGAAACACCATATATTTT. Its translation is CASSWGQGASGNTIYF. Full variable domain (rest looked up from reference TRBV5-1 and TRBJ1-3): KAGVTQTPRYLIKTRGQQVTLSCSPISGHRSVSWYQQTPGQGLQFLFEYFSETQRNKGNFPGRFSGRQFSNSRSEMNVSTLELGDSALYLCASSWGQGASGNTIYFGEGSWLTVV.

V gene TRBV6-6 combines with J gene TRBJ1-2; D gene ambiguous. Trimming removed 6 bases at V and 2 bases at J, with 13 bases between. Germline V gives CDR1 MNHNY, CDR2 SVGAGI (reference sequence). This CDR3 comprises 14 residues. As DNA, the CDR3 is TGTGCCAGCAGCGATCTGAACACGAACTATGGCTACACCTTC. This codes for CASSDLNTNYGYTF.

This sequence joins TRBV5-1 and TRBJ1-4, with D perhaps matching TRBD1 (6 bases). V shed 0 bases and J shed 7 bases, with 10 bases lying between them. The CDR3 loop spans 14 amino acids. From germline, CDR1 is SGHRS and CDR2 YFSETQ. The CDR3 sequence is CASSLGQDTEKLFF. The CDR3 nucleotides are TGCGCCAGCAGCTTGGGACAGGATACTGAAAAACTGTTTTTT.

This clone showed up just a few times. The CDR3 sequence is CASSSDRGGNTIYF. CDR3 bases: TGTGCCAGCAGCTCCGACAGGGGTGGAAACACCATATATTTT. This chain joins TRBV7-9 and TRBJ1-3; 8 bases are a match to TRBD1. This CDR3 contains 14 residues. The ends lost 4 bases at V and 3 bases at J; junction bases unmatched: 2. Germline V lookup: CDR1 SEHNR, CDR2 FQNEAQ (reference sequence).

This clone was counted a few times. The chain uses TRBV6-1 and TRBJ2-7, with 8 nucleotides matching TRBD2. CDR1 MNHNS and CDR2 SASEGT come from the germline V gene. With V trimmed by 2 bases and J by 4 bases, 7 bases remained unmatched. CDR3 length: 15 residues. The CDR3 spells CASSERGGYRYEQYF. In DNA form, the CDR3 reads TGTGCCAGCAGTGAACGGGGGGGGTATAGGTACGAGCAGTACTTC.

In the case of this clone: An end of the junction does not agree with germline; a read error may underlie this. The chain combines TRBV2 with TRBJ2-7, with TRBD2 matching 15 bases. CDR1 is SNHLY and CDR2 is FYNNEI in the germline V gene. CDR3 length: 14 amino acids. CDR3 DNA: TGTGCCAGCAGTGGTCGGACTAGCGGGGGGGCCGTCTGGTTC. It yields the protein CASSGRTSGGAVWF. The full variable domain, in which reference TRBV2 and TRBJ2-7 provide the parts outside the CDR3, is EPEVTQTPSHQVTQMGQEVILRCVPISNHLYFYWYRQILGQKVEFLVSFYNNEISEKSEIFDDQFSVERPDGSNFTLKIRSTKLEDSAMYFCASSGRTSGGAVWFGPGTRLTVT.

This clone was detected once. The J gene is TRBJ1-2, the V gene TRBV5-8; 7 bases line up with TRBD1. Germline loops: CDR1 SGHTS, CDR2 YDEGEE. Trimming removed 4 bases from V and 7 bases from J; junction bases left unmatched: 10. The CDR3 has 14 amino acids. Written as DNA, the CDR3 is TGTGCCAGCAGCCACGGGACAGACTGGCTTGGCTACACCTTC. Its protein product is CASSHGTDWLGYTF.